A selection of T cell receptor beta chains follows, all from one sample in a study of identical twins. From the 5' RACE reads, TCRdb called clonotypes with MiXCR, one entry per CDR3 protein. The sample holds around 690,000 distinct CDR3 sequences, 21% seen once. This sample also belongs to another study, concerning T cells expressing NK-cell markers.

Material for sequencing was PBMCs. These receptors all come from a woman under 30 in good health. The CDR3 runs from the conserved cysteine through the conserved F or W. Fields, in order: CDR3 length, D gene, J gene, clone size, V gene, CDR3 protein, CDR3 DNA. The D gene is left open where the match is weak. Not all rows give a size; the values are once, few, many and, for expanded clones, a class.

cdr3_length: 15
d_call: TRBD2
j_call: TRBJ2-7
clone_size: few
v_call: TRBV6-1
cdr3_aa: CASSASSGGSYEQYF
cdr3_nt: TGTGCCAGCAGTGCCTCTAGCGGGGGGTCCTACGAGCAGTACTTC

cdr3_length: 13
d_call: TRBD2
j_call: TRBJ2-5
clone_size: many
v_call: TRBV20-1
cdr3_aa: CSADIAGFGAQYF
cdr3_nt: TGCAGTGCCGACATAGCGGGGTTCGGGGCCCAGTACTTC

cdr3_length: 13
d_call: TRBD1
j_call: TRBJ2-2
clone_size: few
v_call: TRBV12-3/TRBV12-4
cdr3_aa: CARGTGNTGELFF
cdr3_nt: TGTGCCAGGGGGACAGGGAACACCGGGGAGCTGTTTTTT

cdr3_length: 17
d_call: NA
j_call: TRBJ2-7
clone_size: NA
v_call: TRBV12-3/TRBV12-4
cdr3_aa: CASSPGTRLSRRYEQYF
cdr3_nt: TGTGCCAGCAGTCCGGGGACCCGTTTGAGTCGTCGGTACGAGCAGTACTTC

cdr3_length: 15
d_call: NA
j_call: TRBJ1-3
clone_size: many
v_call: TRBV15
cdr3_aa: CATSRDPTSGNTIYF
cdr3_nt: TGTGCCACCAGCAGAGATCCAACCTCTGGAAACACCATATATTTT

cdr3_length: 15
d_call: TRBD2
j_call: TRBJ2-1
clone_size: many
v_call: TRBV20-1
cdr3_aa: CSARTVLAGGRRQFF
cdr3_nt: TGCAGTGCTAGGACGGTGCTAGCGGGAGGCAGGCGGCAGTTCTTC

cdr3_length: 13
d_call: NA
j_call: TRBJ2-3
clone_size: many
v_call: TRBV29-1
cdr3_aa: CSVEAGHTDTQYF
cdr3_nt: TGCAGCGTTGAAGCGGGACACACAGATACGCAGTATTTT

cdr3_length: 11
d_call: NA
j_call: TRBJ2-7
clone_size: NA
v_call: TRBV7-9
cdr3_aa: CASSSIMEQYF
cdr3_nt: TGTGCCAGCAGCTCTATAATGGAGCAGTACTTC

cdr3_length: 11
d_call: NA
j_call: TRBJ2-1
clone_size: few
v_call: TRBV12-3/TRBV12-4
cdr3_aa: CASSIQNEQFF
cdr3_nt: TGTGCCAGCAGTATACAAAATGAGCAGTTCTTC

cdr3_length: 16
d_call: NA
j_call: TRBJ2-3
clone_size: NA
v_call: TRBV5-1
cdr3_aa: CASSLVQTRSTDTQYF
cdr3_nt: TGCGCCAGCAGCTTGGTTCAGACACGAAGCACAGATACGCAGTATTTT

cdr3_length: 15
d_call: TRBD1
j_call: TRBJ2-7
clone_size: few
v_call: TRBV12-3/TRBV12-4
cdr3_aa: CASSSIGTDGYEQYF
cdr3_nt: TGTGCCAGCAGTAGTATTGGGACAGACGGCTACGAGCAGTACTTC

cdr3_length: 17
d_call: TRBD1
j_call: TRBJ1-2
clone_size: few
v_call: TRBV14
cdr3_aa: CASSQDSRDSVTYGYTF
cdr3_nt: TGTGCCAGCAGCCAAGACAGTCGGGACAGCGTTACCTATGGCTACACCTTC

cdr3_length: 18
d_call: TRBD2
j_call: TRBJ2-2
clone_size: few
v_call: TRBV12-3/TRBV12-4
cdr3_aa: CASCRDSGGSRHTGELFF
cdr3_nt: TGTGCCAGCTGCCGTGACAGCGGGGGCTCCAGGCACACCGGGGAGCTGTTTTTT

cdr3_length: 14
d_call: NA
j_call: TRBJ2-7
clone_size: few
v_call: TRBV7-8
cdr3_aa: CASSLPVSPYEQYF
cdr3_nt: TGTGCCAGCAGCTTACCTGTCAGTCCCTACGAGCAGTACTTC

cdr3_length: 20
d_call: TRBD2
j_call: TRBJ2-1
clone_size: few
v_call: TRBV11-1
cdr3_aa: CASSFSRGSGRAGSYNEQFF
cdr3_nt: TGTGCCAGCAGCTTTTCTAGGGGAAGCGGGAGGGCCGGTTCCTACAATGAGCAGTTCTTC

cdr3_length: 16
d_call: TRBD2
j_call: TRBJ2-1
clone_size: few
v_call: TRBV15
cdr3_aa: CATSRGGQGGYNEQFF
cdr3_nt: TGTGCCACCAGCAGAGGGGGTCAGGGAGGGTACAATGAGCAGTTCTTC

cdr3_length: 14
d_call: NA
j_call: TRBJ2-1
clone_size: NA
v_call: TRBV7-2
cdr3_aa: CASSLINGLGEQFF
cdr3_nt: TGTGCCAGCAGCTTAATAAACGGGCTTGGTGAGCAGTTCTTC

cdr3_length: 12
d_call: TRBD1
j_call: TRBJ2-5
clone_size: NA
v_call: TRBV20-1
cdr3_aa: CSAPTGGETQYF
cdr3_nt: TGCAGCGCTCCGACAGGGGGGGAGACCCAGTACTTC

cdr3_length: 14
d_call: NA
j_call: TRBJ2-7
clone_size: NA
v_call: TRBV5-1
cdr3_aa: CASSLDPGTYEQYF
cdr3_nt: TGCGCCAGCAGCTTGGATCCGGGTACCTACGAGCAGTACTTC

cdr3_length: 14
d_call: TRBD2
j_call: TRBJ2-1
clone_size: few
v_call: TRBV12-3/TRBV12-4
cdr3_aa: CASSPTSGGGEQFF
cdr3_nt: TGTGCCAGCAGTCCTACTAGCGGGGGGGGGGAGCAGTTCTTC

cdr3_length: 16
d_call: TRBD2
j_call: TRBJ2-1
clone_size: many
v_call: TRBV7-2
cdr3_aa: CASSLEGAGVRNEQFF
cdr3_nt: TGTGCCAGCAGCTTAGAGGGAGCGGGAGTTAGAAATGAGCAGTTCTTC

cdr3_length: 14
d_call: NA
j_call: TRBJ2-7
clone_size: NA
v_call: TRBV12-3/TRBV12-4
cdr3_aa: CASSRPGGVGEQYF
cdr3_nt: TGTGCCAGCAGTCGGCCGGGCGGCGTAGGGGAGCAGTACTTC

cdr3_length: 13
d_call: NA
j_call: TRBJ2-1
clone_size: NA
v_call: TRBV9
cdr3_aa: CASSVGVGDLQFF
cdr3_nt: TGTGCCAGCAGCGTAGGAGTCGGGGACTTGCAGTTCTTC

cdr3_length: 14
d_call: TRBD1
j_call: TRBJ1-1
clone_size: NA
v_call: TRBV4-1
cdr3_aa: CASSAQGEGPKAFF
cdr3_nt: TGCGCCAGCAGCGCACAGGGGGAAGGGCCAAAAGCTTTCTTT

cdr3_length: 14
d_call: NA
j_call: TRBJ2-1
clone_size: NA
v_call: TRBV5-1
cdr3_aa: CASSLEETRYEQFF
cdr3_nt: TGCGCCAGCAGCTTGGAGGAGACCCGGTATGAGCAGTTCTTC

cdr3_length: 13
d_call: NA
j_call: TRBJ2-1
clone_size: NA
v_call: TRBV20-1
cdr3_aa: CSASSAEYNEQFF
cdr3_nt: TGCAGTGCTTCATCAGCAGAATACAATGAGCAGTTCTTC

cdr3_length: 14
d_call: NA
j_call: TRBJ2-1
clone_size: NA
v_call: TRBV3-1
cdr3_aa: CASSARAVYNEQFF
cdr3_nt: TGTGCCAGCAGCGCACGCGCGGTATACAATGAGCAGTTCTTC

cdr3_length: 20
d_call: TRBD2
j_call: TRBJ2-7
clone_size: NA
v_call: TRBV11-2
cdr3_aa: CASSFDRWTSGRKGSYEQYF
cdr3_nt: TGTGCCAGCAGCTTCGATAGATGGACTAGCGGGAGGAAGGGATCCTACGAGCAGTACTTC